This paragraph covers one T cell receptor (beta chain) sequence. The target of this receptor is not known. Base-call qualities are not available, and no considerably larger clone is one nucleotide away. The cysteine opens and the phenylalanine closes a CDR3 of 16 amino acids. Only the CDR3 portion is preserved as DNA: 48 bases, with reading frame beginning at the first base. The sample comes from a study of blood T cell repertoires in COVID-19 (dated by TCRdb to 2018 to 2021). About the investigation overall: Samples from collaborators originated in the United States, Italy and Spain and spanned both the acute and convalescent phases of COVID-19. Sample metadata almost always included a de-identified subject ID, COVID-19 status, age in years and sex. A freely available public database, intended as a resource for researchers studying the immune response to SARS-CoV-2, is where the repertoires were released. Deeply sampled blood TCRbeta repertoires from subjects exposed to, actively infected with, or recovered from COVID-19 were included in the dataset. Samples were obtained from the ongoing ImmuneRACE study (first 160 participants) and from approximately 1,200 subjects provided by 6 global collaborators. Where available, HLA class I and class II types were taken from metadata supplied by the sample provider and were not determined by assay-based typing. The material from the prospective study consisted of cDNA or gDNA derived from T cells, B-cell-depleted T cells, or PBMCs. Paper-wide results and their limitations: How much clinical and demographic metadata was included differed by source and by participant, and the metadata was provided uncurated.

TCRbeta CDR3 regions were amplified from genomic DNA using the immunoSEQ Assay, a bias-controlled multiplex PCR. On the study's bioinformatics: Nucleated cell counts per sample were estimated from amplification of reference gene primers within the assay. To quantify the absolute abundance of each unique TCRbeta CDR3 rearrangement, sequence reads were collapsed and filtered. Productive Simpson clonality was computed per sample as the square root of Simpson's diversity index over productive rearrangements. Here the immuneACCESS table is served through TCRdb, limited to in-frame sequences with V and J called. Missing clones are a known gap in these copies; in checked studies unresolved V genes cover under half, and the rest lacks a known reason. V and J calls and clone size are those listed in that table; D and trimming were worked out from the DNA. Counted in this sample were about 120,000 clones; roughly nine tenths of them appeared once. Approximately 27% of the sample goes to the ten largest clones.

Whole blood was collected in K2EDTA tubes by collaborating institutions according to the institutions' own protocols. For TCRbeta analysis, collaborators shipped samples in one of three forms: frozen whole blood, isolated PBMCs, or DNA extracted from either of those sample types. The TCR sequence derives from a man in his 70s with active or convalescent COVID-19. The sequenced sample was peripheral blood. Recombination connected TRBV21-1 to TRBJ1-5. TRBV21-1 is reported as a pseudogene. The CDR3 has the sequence CASSNSVGKDNQPQHF. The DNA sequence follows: TGTGCCAGCAGCAACTCGGTCGGGAAGGACAATCAGCCCCAGCATTTT.